Below, 8 T cell receptor beta chains from the same sample are listed, as sequenced in a study of blood T cell repertoires in COVID-19. Measured with immunoSEQ multiplex PCR; TCRdb has only the in-frame clones, and not every one. This table holds approximately 170,000 clones, approximately 82% found once. The specimen sequenced was peripheral blood. These receptors all stem from a woman aged 70 to 79 who had recovered from COVID-19.

The chain recombines TRBV10-3 with TRBJ2-2, with 7 bases aligning to TRBD1. Germline V gene lookup returns CDR1 ENHRY and CDR2 SYGVKD. CDR3 length equals 12 residues. The V and J ends lost 10 bases and 6 bases, in that order; junction bases with no gene match: 5. As DNA, the CDR3 is TGTGCCACCACGCAGGGGGCCGGGGAGCTGTTTTTT. Translating gives CATTQGAGELFF.

This chain connects TRBV10-3 to TRBJ1-4, with TRBD1 as a possible D gene (5 bases). Germline CDR1 ENHRY, CDR2 SYGVKD. The V end was cut by 0 bases, the J end by 7 bases, with 12 bases between. The CDR3 length is 15 residues. CDR3 sequence reads: CAISESAGGGEKLFF. DNA of the CDR3: TGTGCCATCAGTGAGTCTGCGGGGGGAGGTGAAAAACTGTTTTTT.

Notes on this clone: A much larger clone lies one base from this, so it may be a read error. The chain combines TRBV5-4 with TRBJ1-2; no firm D call. V lost 0 bases and J 4 bases, leaving 7 bases between the germline ends. CDR1 SGHNT and CDR2 YYREEE come from the germline V gene (reference sequence). This CDR3 contains 13 residues. The CDR3 sequence is CASSLAGGYGYTF. The CDR3 DNA is TGTGCCAGCAGCTTGGCGGGTGGCTATGGCTACACCTTC.

The chain links TRBV5-1 to TRBJ2-3; TRBD1 might be the D (6 bases). The CDR3 is made up of 14 amino acids. Germline lookup yields CDR1 SGHRS and CDR2 YFSETQ. V lost 7 bases and J lost 0, with 12 bases in between. CDR3 DNA sequence: TGCGCCAGCGAGTGGGGGACAAGCACAGATACGCAGTATTTT. Amino acids: CASEWGTSTDTQYF.

J is TRBJ1-1 and V is TRBV6-2 or TRBV6-3, with 7 nucleotides matching TRBD1. This CDR3 is built from 14 residues. Per the germline V gene, CDR1 is MNHEY and CDR2 is SVGEGT. V lost 2 bases, J lost 6 bases, and 6 bases stayed unmatched. CDR3 region: CASSYGGGWAEAFF. CDR3 nucleotide sequence: TGTGCCAGCAGTTACGGAGGGGGCTGGGCTGAAGCTTTCTTT.

The CDR3 region is CASSQVLGGVEQYF. DNA for the CDR3: TGCGCCAGCAGCCAAGTACTAGGTGGAGTCGAGCAGTACTTC. The chain links TRBV4-3 to TRBJ2-7; tentative D call: TRBD2 (5 bases). Between the trimmed V and J ends, which lost 1 base and 6 bases, there was a span of 13 bases. The CDR3 loop spans 14 amino acids. Germline V gene sequence: CDR1 LGHNA, CDR2 YSLEER.

This clone was found a few times. The V gene is TRBV7-3, the J gene TRBJ1-6; the D gene is possibly TRBD1 (6 bases). The CDR3 consists of 15 residues. Trimming removed 3 bases at V and 5 bases at J, with 11 bases between. CDR1 SGHTA and CDR2 FQGTGA come from the germline V gene. The chain's CDR3 is CASSFRGANNSPLHF. CDR3 coding DNA: TGTGCCAGCAGCTTTCGGGGGGCCAATAATTCACCCCTCCACTTT. Filled out from reference TRBV7-3 and TRBJ1-6, the complete variable domain reads GAGVSQTPSNKVTEKGKYVELRCDPISGHTALYWYRQSLGQGPEFLIYFQGTGAADDSGLPNDRFFAVRPEGSVSTLKIQRTERGDSAVYLCASSFRGANNSPLHFGNGTRLTVT.

The chain joins TRBV7-3 to TRBJ2-1; TRBD2 aligns across 11 bases. The V segment lost 3 bases and the J segment 7 bases; nucleotides outside the gene matches: 5. Germline values: CDR1 SGHTA, CDR2 FQGTGA. The CDR3 runs to 15 residues. As DNA, the CDR3 is TGTGCCAGCAGCTTTTATAGCGGGAGGGGGAATGAGCAGTTCTTC. This translates into CASSFYSGRGNEQFF.